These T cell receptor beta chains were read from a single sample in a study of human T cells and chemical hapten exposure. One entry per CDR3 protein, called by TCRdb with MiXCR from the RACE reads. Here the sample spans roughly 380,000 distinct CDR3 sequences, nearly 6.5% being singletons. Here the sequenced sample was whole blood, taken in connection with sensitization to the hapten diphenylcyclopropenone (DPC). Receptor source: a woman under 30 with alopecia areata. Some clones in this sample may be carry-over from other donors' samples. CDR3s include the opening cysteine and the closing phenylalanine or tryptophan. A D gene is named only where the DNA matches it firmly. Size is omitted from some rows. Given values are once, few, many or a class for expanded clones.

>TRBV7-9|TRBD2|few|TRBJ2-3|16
TGTGCCAGCACGAGGGGAGGCGGGGGACGCCCAGAGACGCAGTATTTT
CASTRGGGGRPETQYF
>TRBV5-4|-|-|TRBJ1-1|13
TGTGCCAGCAGCTTGGGAGGGATTGCTGAAGCTTTCTTT
CASSLGGIAEAFF
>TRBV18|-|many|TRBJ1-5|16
TGTGCCAGCTCACCATACACAGGGCCCTCCGATGTAGCCCAGCATTTT
CASSPYTGPSDVAQHF
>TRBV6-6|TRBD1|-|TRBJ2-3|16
TGTGCCAGCAGTGACCACAGGGGGCTTGGGGCAGATACGCAGTATTTT
CASSDHRGLGADTQYF
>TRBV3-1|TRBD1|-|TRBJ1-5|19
TGTGCCAGCAGCCAACCTATCATACAGGGGCTATCCGCGTATCAGCCCCAGCATTTT
CASSQPIIQGLSAYQPQHF
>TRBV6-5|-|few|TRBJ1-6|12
TGTGCCAGCAGTGTATCAAATTCACCCCTCCACTTT
CASSVSNSPLHF
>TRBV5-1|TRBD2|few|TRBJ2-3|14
TGCGCCAGCAGCTCCGGACTAGCGGGGGATACGCAGTATTTT
CASSSGLAGDTQYF
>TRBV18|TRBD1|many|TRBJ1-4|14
TGTGCCAGCTCGCCCGGGACAGAAGATGAAAAACTGTTTTTT
CASSPGTEDEKLFF
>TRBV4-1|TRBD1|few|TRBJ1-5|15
TGCGCCAGCAGCCATCGGACAGGGAGCAATCAGCCCCAGCATTTT
CASSHRTGSNQPQHF
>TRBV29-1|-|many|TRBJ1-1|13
TGCAGCGTTGAATACTCCGGTGTGACTGAAGCTTTCTTT
CSVEYSGVTEAFF
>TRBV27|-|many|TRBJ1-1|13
TGTGCCAGCAGTTTAGGACAGTTCCCCGAAGCTTTCTTT
CASSLGQFPEAFF
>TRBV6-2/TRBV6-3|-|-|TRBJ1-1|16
TGTGCCAGCAGTTACTCGAAGGCAGCCCCAAGGACTGAAGCTTTCTTT
CASSYSKAAPRTEAFF
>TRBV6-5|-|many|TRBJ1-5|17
TGTGCCAGCAGTTACTCGAGGGCAGGAGGAAGCAATCAGCCCCAGCATTTT
CASSYSRAGGSNQPQHF
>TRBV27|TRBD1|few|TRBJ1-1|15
TGTGCCAGCAGTTTACAGGGGGCGAGGGACACTGAAGCTTTCTTT
CASSLQGARDTEAFF
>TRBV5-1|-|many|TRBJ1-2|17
TGCGCCAGCAGCTTGGTAGCACGAGGGGCATCCAACTATGGCTACACCTTC
CASSLVARGASNYGYTF
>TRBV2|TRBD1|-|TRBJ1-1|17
TGTGCCAGCTGCGAACGCCCGACAGGGCCCTTGAACACTGAAGCTTTCTTT
CASCERPTGPLNTEAFF
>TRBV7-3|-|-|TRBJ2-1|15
TGTGCCAGCAGCCCAACTAGCCGATCCTACAATGAGCAGTTCTTC
CASSPTSRSYNEQFF
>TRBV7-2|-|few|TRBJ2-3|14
TGTGCCAGCAGCTTATCCGGTGGAGAGGATACGCAGTATTTT
CASSLSGGEDTQYF
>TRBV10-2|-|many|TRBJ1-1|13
TGCGCCAGCAGTGAGTCGCCGGGATTTGAAGCTTTCTTT
CASSESPGFEAFF
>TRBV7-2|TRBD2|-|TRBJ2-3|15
TGTGCCAGCAGCCCGACAGCGGGGAACACAGATACGCAGTATTTT
CASSPTAGNTDTQYF
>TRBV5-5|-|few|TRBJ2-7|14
TGTGCCAGCAGCTCCTACCACCGGAACTACGAGCAGTACTTC
CASSSYHRNYEQYF
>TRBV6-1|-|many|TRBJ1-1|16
TGTGCCAGCAGTGAAAGAGGGATTTTCATGAACACTGAAGCTTTCTTT
CASSERGIFMNTEAFF
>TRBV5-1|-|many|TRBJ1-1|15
TGCGCCAGCAAGGTCCAGGGCCGGATGAACACTGAAGCTTTCTTT
CASKVQGRMNTEAFF
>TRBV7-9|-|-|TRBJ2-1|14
TGTGCCAGCACCCAGACTAGCTCCTACAATGAGCAGTTCTTC
CASTQTSSYNEQFF
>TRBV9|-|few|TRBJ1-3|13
TGTGCCAGCGGGGGCGACTCTGGAAACACCATATATTTT
CASGGDSGNTIYF
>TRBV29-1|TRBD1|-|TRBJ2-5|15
TGCAGCGTTGGTTCGGGACAGGGGTCCGGAGAGACCCAGTACTTC
CSVGSGQGSGETQYF
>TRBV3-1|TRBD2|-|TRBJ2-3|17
TGTGCCAGCAGCCAGATTTTCGGTGGACTAGCGAGAGATACGCAGTATTTT
CASSQIFGGLARDTQYF
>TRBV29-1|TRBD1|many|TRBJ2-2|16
TGCAGCGTTGAGTACACGGACAGGGCGAACACCGGGGAGCTGTTTTTT
CSVEYTDRANTGELFF
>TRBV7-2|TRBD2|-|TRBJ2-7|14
TGTGCCAGCAGCTTGGAGCGGGGGATCTACGAGCAGTACTTC
CASSLERGIYEQYF
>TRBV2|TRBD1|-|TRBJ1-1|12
TGTGCCAGCAGGGACAGGGCCACTGAAGCTTTCTTT
CASRDRATEAFF